This TCR beta chain was sequenced during a study of cytomegalovirus exposure and HLA in healthy donors (dated by TCRdb to about 2017). With regard to the full study: An earlier analysis of roughly 500 of the donors reported 276 Gb of sequence data and 117 million unique TCR beta sequences obtained from roughly 180 million T cells. An early release covering approximately 600 HLA-typed donors comprised about 290 gigabases of sequencing data and some 79 million unique TCR sequences. A later genetic analysis took genome-wide SNP genotypes for 398 of the 666 donors and used that subset as a discovery cohort. HLA typing included class I and class II loci at four-digit resolution. To study patterns of TCR occurrence, a later analysis re-analyzed previously published TCR beta repertoires from 700 or so donors and added high-resolution HLA genotyping. Typing coverage differed by locus: A, B, C, DRB1 and DQB1 were typed in roughly 620-630 donors, DQA1 in around 500, DPA1 in nearly 610, and DPB1 in roughly 470. The study was designed to test whether signatures of past pathogen exposure could be identified by cataloging public T cell receptors. Rather than using new phenotypic data, the later analysis identified candidate immune exposures from TCR beta sequences and from how often those sequences occurred across donors. Roughly 5 DR-DQ haplotypes were handled as single units for association and clustering, since linkage in the cohort was strong. To predict cytomegalovirus infection status, the study combined high-throughput TCR immunosequencing, statistical association of individual TCRs with disease status, and machine learning. Along with the approximately 700-subject first cohort, a separate validation cohort of some 130 different subjects was used. Every discovery cohort repertoire had been produced on one sequencing platform. The T cell repertoires of 670 or so subjects were profiled by immunosequencing and related to cytomegalovirus serostatus. Donor age, sex, ethnicity and CMV serostatus were compiled alongside the repertoire data. To decide whether each TCR beta V gene segment behaved as functional or pseudogenic, an earlier analysis of some 600 of the donors relied on high-throughput TCR beta sequencing. Among roughly 400 genotyped donors of the cohort, an average of around 240,000 unique TCR beta nucleotide sequences was sequenced per donor, of which about 19% were non-productive. The genetic ancestry cluster associated with self-reported Caucasian donors included roughly four fifths of the 300 to 450 genotyped donors. Overall results and qualifications from the work: In a later analysis, the rate of TCR association differed among HLA loci, with DRB1 alleles having the most associated TCRs and HLA-C alleles having the fewest. The classifier was reported to diagnose cytomegalovirus status with high specificity and sensitivity in both the original cohort and the validation cohort. In a later analysis, most CMV-associated TCR beta chains were found to appear HLA-restricted, with HLA associations seemingly driven largely by CMV exposure. Most TCR sequences were seen in very few donors, while some public TCRs were found in many individuals. In a later analysis, several top co-occurrence clusters were reported to appear linked to parvovirus B19, influenza, CMV and Epstein-Barr virus. The authors suggested that the approach could potentially be generalized to other disease states and immunological phenotypes. A further reported finding was that TCR beta sequences accurately predicted the HLA-A and HLA-B alleles for most subjects in the first cohort. In this cohort, only TCR beta chains were sequenced, and detectable features were limited by the absence of alpha or paired-chain data. The sequencing pipeline was judged likely to have produced a cluster of highly shared sequence variants as a technical artifact. Because counts were too low, about 18 rarely observed V segments, including chromosome 9 orphons, were excluded from the earlier analysis of under 650 of the donors. Correlated functional status among segregating V segments might be attributable to linkage disequilibrium, but an unknown experimental factor could not be ruled out. A later genetic analysis associated a missense DCLRE1C variant with V-gene and J-gene trimming of TCR beta chains, and an independent cohort replicated the association. In a later genetic analysis, fewer N-insertions in productive TCRs were reported among donors in an Asian-associated ancestry cluster than the roughly 700-donor mean. Some IMGT-functional V segments, including TRBV6-2 and TRBV6-3, could not be told apart with the 87-base-pair reads, so those segments were excluded. The study gave a list of 150 to 200 TCR beta chains associated with cytomegalovirus. Compared with equally common non-associated chains, HLA-associated TCR beta chains in a later analysis were more clonally expanded and had lower generation probabilities. Specific HLA alleles were associated with roughly 16,000 TCR beta sequences at a false discovery rate of 0.05 in a later analysis. In vitro tests confirmed that a few of the cytomegalovirus-associated TCR beta chains recognize cytomegalovirus antigens. CMV serostatus was the only immune exposure information available for the cohort. Strong co-occurrence of HLA alleles, especially DR and DQ, made assigning TCR associations to individual alleles difficult. An earlier analysis of around 500 of the donors showed that most TCR beta V segments appeared in productive rearrangements either about 87% or about 30% of the time, which broadly matched IMGT annotations. Roughly uniform sequencing depth across donors was assumed in presence/absence analyses, although this assumption may not hold. Because HLA typing was missing for some donors at each locus, association tests included only the typed subset.

In total, 500 to 700 healthy bone marrow donors made up the cohort. At the time of sampling, every cohort member was nominally healthy, though immune exposures that went unrecorded were likely present. The donor tested CMV seronegative, placing the donor among the 350 or so seronegative members of the cohort. Each donor provided a peripheral blood sample, and peripheral blood mononuclear cells were used for TCR beta sequencing. The Qiagen DNeasy Blood Extraction Kit was used to extract genomic DNA from the blood cell samples. To prepare the library, the immunoSEQ multiplex PCR assay was applied. A mixture of 60 forward primers for TCR Vbeta segments and 13 reverse primers for TCR Jbeta segments was used in the multiplex PCR. Amplification of the CDR3 region of rearranged TCR beta genes was performed with a multiplex PCR assay on genomic DNA. The amplified TCR beta libraries were sequenced on the Illumina HiSeq System as 87-base-pair reads. The paper's data handling went like this. A later analysis counted about 76 million unique TCR beta chains across the 550 to 800 repertoires, and some 11 million of these chains were shared by at least two donors. Raw reads were error-corrected and collapsed into unique sequences by a nearest-neighbor algorithm in which closely related sequences were merged to remove PCR and sequencing errors. To assign V, D and J gene segments, CDR3 sequences were aligned to IMGT reference sequences. Each retained sequence needed at least a six-nucleotide match to both a V gene segment and a J gene segment. Rearrangements were called productive when the CDR3 lacked stop codons and stayed in frame with V and J; all others were non-productive. Following IMGT convention, CDR3 was defined as the stretch from the second conserved V-encoded cysteine to the conserved J-encoded phenylalanine. In an earlier analysis of roughly 610 of the donors, sequences lacking an unambiguous match to a single V gene segment were excluded. In an earlier analysis of a few hundred of the donors, V segments were called functional above 56.7% productive rearrangements and were called segregating when the between-donor standard deviation exceeded 5%. A statistical classification framework was built for diagnosing cytomegalovirus status from the catalog of TCR beta chain sequences. In a later analysis, V and J genes were assigned by comparing TCR nucleotide sequences against IMGT/GENE-DB human TR gene sequences. Using the TCRdist pipeline, a later analysis assigned CDR3 sequences along with most-parsimonious VDJ recombination scenarios. In a later analysis, each TCR beta chain was defined by its CDR3 amino acid sequence together with its V-gene family, and reads without a unique V-gene family were excluded. A later analysis removed 592 highly shared, low-generation-probability nucleotide sequences to deal with suspected cross-contamination and a sequencing artifact. In a later analysis, a clonal expansion index for each public chain was calculated from normalized within-repertoire ranks of inferred template counts. In a later analysis, generation probabilities were computed using a VDJ recombination model fitted to out-of-frame rearrangements, and the results were checked against IGoR. A later analysis scored TCR-TCR, TCR-HLA and TCR-CMV co-occurrence with hypergeometric tests, applying a repertoire-size bias correction to TCR pairs. To estimate false discovery rates, a later analysis permuted the HLA or CMV assignments 20 times. A later analysis grouped co-occurring TCRs with DBSCAN, adding TCRdist sequence similarity when clustering within HLA-allele-positive subsets. Repertoires with fewer than 30,000 or more than 120,000 public chains, plus five repertoires with anomalous nucleotide sharing, were excluded from co-occurrence clustering. TCRdb retrieved this table from immuneACCESS and kept in-frame rearrangements only. Not all clones are present; in checked studies, unresolved V genes account for under half, and no reason is known for the remainder. The V and J calls and clone size were taken over from that table, and D and trimming were inferred from the DNA. The sample records approximately 160,000 clones, 80% to 85% of which are singletons. Around 0.37% of the sample goes to the ten largest clones.

With regard to this clone: The specificity of this receptor is unknown. Base quality data are lacking; no much larger clone is found one base away.

From its cysteine to its phenylalanine, the CDR3 spans 14 amino acids. Here the CDR3 DNA is all that survives: 42 bases in frame from base 1. Looking up the germline V gene yields CDR1 MNHEY and CDR2 SVGAGI. Cut back by 0 bases and 2 bases, the V and J ends lie 7 bases apart. Sequenced material: PBMCs. The chain employs TRBV6-5 and TRBJ1-2; the D gene identity is not certain. The source of this sequence is a boy aged 2-15 years in good health and CMV-seronegative. CDR3 protein: CASSYSTSNYGYTF. The DNA sequence is TGTGCCAGCAGTTACTCGACATCCAACTATGGCTACACCTTC.